This T cell receptor beta chain was profiled in a study of blood T cell repertoires in COVID-19. In the study overall: COVID-19 samples, acute and convalescent, were from the United States, Italy and Spain.

Original analysis: Amplification from reference gene primers served as the basis for estimated nucleated cell counts. Assay: immunoSEQ multiplex PCR; the TCRdb copy retains only in-frame clones and omits some. That table is the source of V, J and clone size, and D and trimming were worked out from the DNA. Of 100,000 or so clones listed, about nine tenths are singletons. Followed longitudinally, the Seattle patients had been enrolled during active infection. In this sample, this clone turned up a few times. The CDR3 contains 11 residues. Per germline, CDR1 LNHDA and CDR2 SQIVND (reference sequence). V shed 11 bases and J shed 2 bases, with 10 bases lying between them.

This sequence originates from a woman between 45 and 65 years old with COVID-19, enrolled during active disease. Sequencing input: peripheral blood. The chain combines TRBV19 with TRBJ2-7; possibly TRBD1 for D (6 bases). The chain's CDR3 is CAVGDTYEQYF. CDR3 nucleotide sequence: TGTGCCGTGGGGGACACCTACGAGCAGTACTTC.